Presented here are 3 T cell receptor beta chains from one specimen sequenced in a study of T cells in Graves' hyperthyroidism and ophthalmopathy. From RNA transcripts, TCR beta CDR3 regions were amplified. HTBI primers were used for first-round RT-PCR of the TCR CDR3. MiXCR, run by TCRdb on the multiplex PCR reads, gives a single entry per CDR3 protein. Of fewer than 650,000 distinct CDR3 sequences in the sample, 46% were seen once. The specimen was peripheral blood or thyroid tissue (not recorded which). The receptors were sampled from an adult woman with Graves' disease, either hyperthyroidism or ophthalmopathy (not recorded which).

This chain links TRBV7-2 with TRBJ2-5, with a weak D call TRBD1 (5 bases). V lost 2 bases, J lost 5 bases, and 12 bases lay in between. The CDR3 has 14 residues. Germline V gives CDR1 SGHTA, CDR2 FQGNSA. CDR3 in amino acids: CASSLLGARETQYF. CDR3 bases: TGTGCCAGCAGCTTACTAGGGGCGCGGGAGACCCAGTACTTC.

This chain connects TRBV7-2 to TRBJ2-7; D might be TRBD2 (6 bases). Deletions cut 5 bases from V and 2 bases from J, with 13 bases between. The CDR3 is made up of 14 amino acids. CDR1 SGHTA and CDR2 FQGNSA come from the germline V gene. This chain's CDR3 is CASSPTPGAYEQYF. The CDR3 nucleotides are TGTGCCAGCAGCCCGACTCCGGGGGCCTACGAGCAGTACTTC.

This sequence joins TRBV20-1 and TRBJ2-5; D gene ambiguous. The CDR3 loop spans 9 amino acids. Trimming took off 1 base at V and 9 bases at J, with 3 bases between the two ends. Germline V gene sequence: CDR1 DFQATT, CDR2 SNEGSKA (reference sequence). The CDR3: CSARGSQYF. CDR3 sequence (DNA): TGCAGTGCTAGAGGCTCCCAGTACTTC.